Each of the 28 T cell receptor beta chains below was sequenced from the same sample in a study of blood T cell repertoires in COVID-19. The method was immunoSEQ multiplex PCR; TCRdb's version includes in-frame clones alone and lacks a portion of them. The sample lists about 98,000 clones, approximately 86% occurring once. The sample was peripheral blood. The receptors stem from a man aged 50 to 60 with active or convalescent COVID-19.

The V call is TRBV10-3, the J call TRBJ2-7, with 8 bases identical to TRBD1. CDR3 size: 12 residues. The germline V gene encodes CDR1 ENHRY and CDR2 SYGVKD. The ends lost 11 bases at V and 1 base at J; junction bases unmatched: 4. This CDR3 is CASQGASYEQYF. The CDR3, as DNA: TGTGCCTCCCAGGGGGCGTCCTACGAGCAGTACTTC.

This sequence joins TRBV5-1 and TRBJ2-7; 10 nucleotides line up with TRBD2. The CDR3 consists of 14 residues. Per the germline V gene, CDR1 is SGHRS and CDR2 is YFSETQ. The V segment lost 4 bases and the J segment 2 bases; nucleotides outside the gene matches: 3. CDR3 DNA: TGCGCCAGCAGCGAGCGGGGGGGCCCCTACGAGCAGTACTTC. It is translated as CASSERGGPYEQYF.

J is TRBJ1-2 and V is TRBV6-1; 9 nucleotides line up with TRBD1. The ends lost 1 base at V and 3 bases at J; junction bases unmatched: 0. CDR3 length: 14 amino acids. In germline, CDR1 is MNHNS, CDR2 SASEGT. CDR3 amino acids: CASSEGTGDYGYTF. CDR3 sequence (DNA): TGTGCCAGCAGTGAAGGGACAGGGGACTATGGCTACACCTTC.

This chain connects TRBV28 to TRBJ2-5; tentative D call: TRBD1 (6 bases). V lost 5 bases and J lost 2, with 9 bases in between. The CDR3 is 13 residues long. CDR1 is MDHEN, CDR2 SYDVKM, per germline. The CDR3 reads CASSDGQQETQYF. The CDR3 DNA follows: TGTGCCAGCAGTGACGGACAGCAAGAGACCCAGTACTTC.

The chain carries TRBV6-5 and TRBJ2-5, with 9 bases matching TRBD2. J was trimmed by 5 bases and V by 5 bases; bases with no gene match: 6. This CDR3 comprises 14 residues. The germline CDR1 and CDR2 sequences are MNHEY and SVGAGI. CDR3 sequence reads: CASSRGGAQETQYF. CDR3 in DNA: TGTGCCAGCAGTCGCGGGGGGGCCCAGGAGACCCAGTACTTC.

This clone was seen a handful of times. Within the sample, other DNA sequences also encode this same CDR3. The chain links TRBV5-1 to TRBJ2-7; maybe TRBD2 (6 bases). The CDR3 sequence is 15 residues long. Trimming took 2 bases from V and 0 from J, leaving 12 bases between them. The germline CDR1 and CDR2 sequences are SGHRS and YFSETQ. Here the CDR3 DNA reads TGCGCCAGCAGCTTTGGCGGGACGGCCTCCTACGAGCAGTACTTC. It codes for CASSFGGTASYEQYF.

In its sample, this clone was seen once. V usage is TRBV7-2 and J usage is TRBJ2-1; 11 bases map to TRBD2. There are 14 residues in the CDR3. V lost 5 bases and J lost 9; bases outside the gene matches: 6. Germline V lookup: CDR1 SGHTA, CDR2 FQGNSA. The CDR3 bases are TGTGCCAGCAGCATGACTAGCGGGGTGTTTGAGCAGTTCTTC. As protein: CASSMTSGVFEQFF. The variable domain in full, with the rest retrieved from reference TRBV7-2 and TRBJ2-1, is GAGVSQSPSNKVTEKGKDVELRCDPISGHTALYWYRQSLGQGLEFLIYFQGNSAPDKSGLPSDRFSAERTGGSVSTLTIQRTQQEDSAVYLCASSMTSGVFEQFFGPGTRLTVL.

The chain's CDR3 is CAIRTSGERYEQYF. CDR3 in DNA: TGTGCCATCAGGACTAGCGGGGAGCGCTACGAGCAGTACTTC. The chain recombines TRBV10-3 with TRBJ2-7; 11 nucleotides match TRBD2. V dropped 6 bases and J dropped 3; count of bases not matched to a gene: 4. The CDR3 is 14 residues long. The germline V gene encodes CDR1 ENHRY and CDR2 SYGVKD.

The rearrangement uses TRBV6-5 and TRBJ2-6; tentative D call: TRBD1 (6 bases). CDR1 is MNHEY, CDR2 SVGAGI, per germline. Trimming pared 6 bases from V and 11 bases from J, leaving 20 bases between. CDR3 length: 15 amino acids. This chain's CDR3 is CASSQVTGPRDVLTF. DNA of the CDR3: TGTGCCAGCAGCCAAGTAACAGGGCCCCGGGACGTCCTGACTTTC.

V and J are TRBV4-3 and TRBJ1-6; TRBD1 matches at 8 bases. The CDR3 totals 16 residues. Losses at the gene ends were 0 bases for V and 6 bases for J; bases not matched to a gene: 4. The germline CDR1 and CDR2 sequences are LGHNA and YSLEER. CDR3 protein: CASSQDGRGPNSPLHF. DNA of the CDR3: TGCGCCAGCAGCCAAGATGGCAGGGGGCCTAATTCACCCCTCCACTTT.

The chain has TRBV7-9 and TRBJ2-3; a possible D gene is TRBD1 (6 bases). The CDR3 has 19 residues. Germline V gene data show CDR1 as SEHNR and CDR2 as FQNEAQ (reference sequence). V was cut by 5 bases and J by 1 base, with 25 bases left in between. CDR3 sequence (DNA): TGTGCCAGCAGCGCCTACAGGGTAGGTGGTCGTAGGGGCACAGATACGCAGTATTTT. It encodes CASSAYRVGGRRGTDTQYF.

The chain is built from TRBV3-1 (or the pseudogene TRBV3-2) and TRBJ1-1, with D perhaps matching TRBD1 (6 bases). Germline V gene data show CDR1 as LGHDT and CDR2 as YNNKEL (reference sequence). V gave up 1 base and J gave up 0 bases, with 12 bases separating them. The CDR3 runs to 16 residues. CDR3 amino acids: CASSQVLTGVNTEAFF. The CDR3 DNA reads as TGTGCCAGCAGCCAAGTCCTGACAGGCGTGAACACTGAAGCTTTCTTT.

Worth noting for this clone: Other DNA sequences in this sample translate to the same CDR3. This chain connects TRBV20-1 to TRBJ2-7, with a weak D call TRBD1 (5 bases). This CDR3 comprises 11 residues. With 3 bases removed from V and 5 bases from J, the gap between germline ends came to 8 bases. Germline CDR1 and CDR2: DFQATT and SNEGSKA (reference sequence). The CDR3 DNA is TGCAGTGCTAGGGCAGGGCACGAGCAGTACGTC. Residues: CSARAGHEQYV.

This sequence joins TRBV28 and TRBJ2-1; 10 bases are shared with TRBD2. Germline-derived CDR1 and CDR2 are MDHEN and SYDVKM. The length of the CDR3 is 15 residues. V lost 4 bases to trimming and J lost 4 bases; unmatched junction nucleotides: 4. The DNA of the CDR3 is TGTGCCAGCAGTTACTGGACTAGCGGATACAATGAGCAGTTCTTC. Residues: CASSYWTSGYNEQFF.

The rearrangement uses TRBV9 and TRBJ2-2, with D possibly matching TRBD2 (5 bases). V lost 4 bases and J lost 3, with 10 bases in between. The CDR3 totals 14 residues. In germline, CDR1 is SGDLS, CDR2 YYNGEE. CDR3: CASSRGWDTGELFF. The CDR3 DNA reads TGTGCCAGCAGCCGGGGTTGGGACACCGGGGAGCTGTTTTTT.

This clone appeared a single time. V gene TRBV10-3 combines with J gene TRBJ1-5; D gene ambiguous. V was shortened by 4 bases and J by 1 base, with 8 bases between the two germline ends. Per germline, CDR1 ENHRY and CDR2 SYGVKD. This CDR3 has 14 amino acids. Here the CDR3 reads CAISALQSNQPQHF. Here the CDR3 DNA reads TGTGCCATCAGTGCATTACAGAGCAATCAGCCCCAGCATTTT.

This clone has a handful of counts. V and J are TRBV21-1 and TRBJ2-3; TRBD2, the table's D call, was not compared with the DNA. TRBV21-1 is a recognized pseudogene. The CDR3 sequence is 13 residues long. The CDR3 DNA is TGTGCCAGAGATAATAGTGCCACAGATACGCAGTATTTT. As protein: CARDNSATDTQYF.

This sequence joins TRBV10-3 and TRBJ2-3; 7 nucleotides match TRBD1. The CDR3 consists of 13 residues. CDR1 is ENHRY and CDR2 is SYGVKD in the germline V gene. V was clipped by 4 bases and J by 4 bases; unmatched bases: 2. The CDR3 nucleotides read TGTGCCATCAGTGGGCAGGGGGCAGATACGCAGTATTTT. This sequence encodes CAISGQGADTQYF.

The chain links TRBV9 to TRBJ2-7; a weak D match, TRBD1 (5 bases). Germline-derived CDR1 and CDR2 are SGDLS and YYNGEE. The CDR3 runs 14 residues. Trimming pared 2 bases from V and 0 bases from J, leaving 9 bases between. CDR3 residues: CASSVDSLSYEQYF. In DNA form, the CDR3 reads TGTGCCAGCAGCGTCGACAGCCTCTCCTACGAGCAGTACTTC.

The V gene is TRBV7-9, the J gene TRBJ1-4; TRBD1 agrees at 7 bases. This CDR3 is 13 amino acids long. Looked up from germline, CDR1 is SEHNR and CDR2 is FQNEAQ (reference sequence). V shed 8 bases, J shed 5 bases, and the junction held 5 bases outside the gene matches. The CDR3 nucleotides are TGTGCCAGCTGCCGGGACAGCAATGAAAAACTGTTTTTT. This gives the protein CASCRDSNEKLFF.

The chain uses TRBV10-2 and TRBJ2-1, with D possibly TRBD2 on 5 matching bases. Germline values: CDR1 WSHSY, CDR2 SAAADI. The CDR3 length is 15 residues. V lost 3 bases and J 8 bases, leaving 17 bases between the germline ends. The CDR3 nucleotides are TGCGCCAGCAGTGACTACGTACTAGTTTCCCATGAGCAGTTCTTC. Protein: CASSDYVLVSHEQFF.

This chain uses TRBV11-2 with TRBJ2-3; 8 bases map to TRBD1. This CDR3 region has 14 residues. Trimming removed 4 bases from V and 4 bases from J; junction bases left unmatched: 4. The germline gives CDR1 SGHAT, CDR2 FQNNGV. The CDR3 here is CASSWRQGSDTQYF. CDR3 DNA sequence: TGTGCCAGCAGCTGGAGACAGGGGTCAGATACGCAGTATTTT.

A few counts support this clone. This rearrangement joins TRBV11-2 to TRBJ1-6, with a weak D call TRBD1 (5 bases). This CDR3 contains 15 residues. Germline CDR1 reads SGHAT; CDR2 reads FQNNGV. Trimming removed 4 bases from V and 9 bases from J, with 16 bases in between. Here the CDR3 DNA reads TGTGCCAGCAGCTCACGGGACTCGATCGGTTCACCCCTCCACTTT. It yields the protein CASSSRDSIGSPLHF.

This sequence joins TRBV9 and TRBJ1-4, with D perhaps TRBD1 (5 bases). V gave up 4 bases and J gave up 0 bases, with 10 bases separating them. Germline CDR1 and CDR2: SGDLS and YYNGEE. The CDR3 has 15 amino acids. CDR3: CASSPLGATNEKLFF. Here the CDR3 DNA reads TGTGCCAGCAGCCCCTTAGGGGCAACTAATGAAAAACTGTTTTTT.

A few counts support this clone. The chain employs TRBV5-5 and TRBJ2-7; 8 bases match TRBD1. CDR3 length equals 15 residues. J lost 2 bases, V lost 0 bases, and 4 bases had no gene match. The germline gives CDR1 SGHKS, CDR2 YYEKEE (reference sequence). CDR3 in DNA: TGTGCCAGCAGCTTGGCCGGGACAGGCACCTACGAGCAGTACTTC. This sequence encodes CASSLAGTGTYEQYF.

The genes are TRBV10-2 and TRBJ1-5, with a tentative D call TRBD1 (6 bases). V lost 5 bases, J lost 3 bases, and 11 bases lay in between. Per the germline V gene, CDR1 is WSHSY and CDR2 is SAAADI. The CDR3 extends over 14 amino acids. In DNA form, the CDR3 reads TGCGCCAGCAGTAACAGGGAGAACAATCAGCCCCAGCATTTT. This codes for CASSNRENNQPQHF.

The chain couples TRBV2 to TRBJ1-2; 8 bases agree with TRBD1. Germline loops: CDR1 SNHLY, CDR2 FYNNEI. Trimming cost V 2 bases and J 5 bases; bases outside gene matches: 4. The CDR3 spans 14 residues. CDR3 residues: CASSESGTGYGYTF. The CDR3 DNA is TGTGCCAGCAGTGAATCGGGGACAGGTTATGGCTACACCTTC.

The CDR3 protein is CASSMEIPREQYF. DNA for the CDR3: TGTGCCAGTAGTATGGAGATTCCTCGCGAGCAGTACTTC. The V gene is TRBV19, the J gene TRBJ2-7, with unresolved D. V was trimmed by 3 bases and J by 6 bases, leaving 12 bases between them. This CDR3 spans 13 amino acids. Germline V gives CDR1 LNHDA, CDR2 SQIVND (reference sequence).